What follows describes a single T cell receptor beta chain. The entry originates in a study of blood T cell repertoires in COVID-19. Overall study: Acute and convalescent COVID-19 specimens originated in the United States, Italy and Spain. Nucleic acid was either cDNA or gDNA, and it came from T cells, B-cell-depleted T cells, or PBMCs.

The V gene lost 7 bases and the J gene lost 5 bases, with 12 bases spanning the gap. The CDR3 consists of 14 residues. From germline, CDR1 is MNHEY and CDR2 SVGAGI. How the authors handled the data: Amplified reference gene primers provided the basis for estimating nucleated cell counts. Some clones are missing from TCRdb's copy, which holds only in-frame ones; the method was immunoSEQ multiplex PCR. For V, J and clone size, that table is used; D and trimming come from the DNA. This table has over 60,000 clones, more than 75% appearing once. Sequencing used peripheral blood. The chain links TRBV6-5 to TRBJ1-6, with D perhaps matching TRBD1 (6 bases). The clonotype originates from a man aged 55-75 years with acute or convalescent COVID-19. This chain's CDR3 is CASNLGQNNSPLHF. The CDR3 DNA follows: TGTGCCAGCAATTTAGGACAGAATAATTCACCCCTCCACTTT.